The 30 T cell receptor beta chains given below trace back to one sample, sequenced in a study of tumor and adjacent non-tumor tissue in lung cancer (dated by TCRdb to 2017 to 2018). RNA was extracted from bulk unsorted tissue and checked for quality with a NanoDrop ND-1000 and an Agilent 2100. Libraries were built with multiplex PCR. Sequenced on an Illumina HiSeq 2500. Following protocols modified from ARM-PCR, the researchers constructed TCRbeta libraries through three rounds of nested PCR with primers (Table S4). TCRdb reran the public reads through fastp at Q25 and MiXCR, keeping productive beta chains. Rows with one shared CDR3 protein collapse into an entry with the most common genes and DNA. This sample has over 110,000 distinct CDR3 sequences in its table, and around 66% of those were observed once. The ten largest clonotypes hold roughly 18% of the sample. Sequencing input: lung tumor tissue. The source of these receptors is a man in his fifties or sixties with small cell lung cancer.

Concerning this clonotype: The junction and the germline gene differ at one end; a read error may be behind it. The chain joins TRBV4-1 to TRBJ2-3, with a possible D match to TRBD1 (5 bases). Germline CDR1 is MGHRA and CDR2 is YSYEKL. The CDR3 contains 17 residues. The CDR3 reads CASSQVRQPPSTDTHYF. DNA of the CDR3: TGCGCAAGCAGCCAAGTGAGACAGCCTCCAAGCACAGATACGCACTATTTT.

Notes on this clonotype: Given the absence of the conserved phenylalanine or tryptophan at the CDR3 end, a read error is likely. The chain joins TRBV20-1 to TRBJ2-3, with D perhaps being TRBD1 or TRBD2 (5 bases each). The CDR3 consists of 14 residues. Germline V gene sequence: CDR1 DFQATT, CDR2 SNEGSKA (reference sequence). V dropped 6 bases and J dropped 2 bases, with 15 bases sitting between them. Written as DNA, the CDR3 is TGCAGTGCCGGGGCAGAGGGGCACACAGATACGCAGTATCTT. It yields the protein CSAGAEGHTDTQYL.

With respect to this clonotype: Given a much more abundant clone one base away, this may be a read error. This chain connects TRBV10-3 to TRBJ2-5, with D unclear. CDR3 length equals 12 residues. Germline V gives CDR1 ENHRY, CDR2 SYGVKD. DNA for the CDR3: TGTACCGGCTCATCCCACCAAGAGACCCAGTACTTC. This encodes CTGSSHQETQYF.

The chain combines TRBV5-1 with TRBJ2-1; D possibly matches TRBD1 or TRBD2 (5 bases each). Trimming took off 4 bases at V and 1 base at J, with 12 bases between the two ends. Germline-derived CDR1 and CDR2 are SGHRS and YFSETQ. CDR3 size: 15 residues. CDR3 loop: CASSQGPGSYNEQFF. The DNA for the CDR3 is TGCGCCAGCAGCCAGGGACCGGGTTCCTACAATGAGCAGTTCTTC.

Remarks on this clonotype: A much larger clone is a single base away; this may be a read error. The rearrangement links TRBV20-1 to TRBJ1-6, with 7 nucleotides matching TRBD1. J was trimmed by 8 bases and V by 5 bases; bases with no gene match: 6. Per germline, CDR1 DFQATT and CDR2 SNEGSKA (reference sequence). This CDR3 is built from 13 residues. In nucleotides, the CDR3 is TGCAGTGCTTCGACAGGGCCGGATTCACCCCTCCACTTT. Protein: CSASTGPDSPLHF.

Comment on this clonotype: An end of the junction differs from the germline gene, which may be a read error. The V gene is TRBV11-2, the J gene TRBJ2-7; D ambiguous. The germline gives CDR1 SGHAT, CDR2 FQNNGV. The CDR3 has 11 amino acids. The CDR3: CVSSLTNEQYF. CDR3 coding DNA: TGTGTCAGCAGCTTAACCAACGAGCAGTACTTC.

Comments on this clonotype: One junction end disagrees with the germline gene, perhaps due to a read error. The gene calls are TRBV11-2 and TRBJ2-1; TRBD2 is a possible D gene (5 bases). The CDR3 spans 13 residues. Germline CDR1 reads SGHAT; CDR2 reads FQNNGV. CDR3 sequence reads: CTSGFTFNNEQFF. CDR3 nucleotide sequence: TGTACCAGCGGCTTTACCTTTAACAATGAGCAGTTCTTC.

As for this clonotype: This may be a read error: a much more frequent sequence differs by one nucleotide. The chain recombines TRBV20-1 with TRBJ2-1; 8 bases align to TRBD2. Trimming took 6 bases from V and 3 from J; bases not matched to a gene: 10. The CDR3 is 15 residues long. Germline V gene sequence: CDR1 DFQATT, CDR2 SNEGSKA (reference sequence). CDR3: CSAGSGTRVYNEQFF. CDR3 DNA sequence: TGCAGTGCAGGATCCGGGACTAGGGTCTACAATGAGCAGTTCTTC.

Worth noting for this clonotype: Germline is not matched at one junction end, which may reflect a read error. CDR3 nucleotide sequence: TGTGCCAGCAGCCCGACGGACGGACAGGGTGGTATGGGGACCAACGTCATGACTTTC. Amino acid sequence: CASSPTDGQGGMGTNVMTF. The gene calls are TRBV11-2 and TRBJ2-6; TRBD1 agrees at 8 bases. Germline loops: CDR1 SGHAT, CDR2 FQNNGV. This CDR3 is 19 amino acids long.

In this sample, this clonotype turned up once. Likely a read error: the CDR3 ends without its conserved phenylalanine or tryptophan. The chain links TRBV20-1 to TRBJ2-3; D remains unclear. Germline CDR1 reads DFQATT; CDR2 reads SNEGSKA (reference sequence). The CDR3 has 13 residues. CDR3 coding DNA: TGTAGTGCTAGAGTCTCAGGCACAGATACGCAGTATCTT. It specifies CSARVSGTDTQYL.

This clonotype was seen at least ten times. V gene TRBV20-1 combines with J gene TRBJ2-7; possible D gene TRBD2, 5 bases. V lost 6 bases, J lost 0 bases, and 12 bases lay in between. CDR1 and CDR2 (germline): DFQATT, SNEGSKA (reference sequence). This CDR3 region has 13 residues. The CDR3 DNA reads as TGCAGTGCCATTAAAGGGAGCTCCTACGAGCAGTACGTC. As protein: CSAIKGSSYEQYV.

The rearrangement joins TRBV6-1 to TRBJ2-7; 10 bases align to TRBD1. This CDR3 contains 14 residues. The J segment lost 3 bases and the V segment lost 7 bases, leaving 6 bases of the junction unmatched. Germline V gene sequence: CDR1 MNHNS, CDR2 SASEGT. The CDR3 loop reads CASMQDRGFYEQYV. The CDR3 nucleotides are TGTGCCAGCATGCAGGACAGGGGGTTCTACGAGCAGTACGTC.

Remarks on this clonotype: One end of the junction fails to match germline, which may point to a read error. The rearrangement joins TRBV20-1 to TRBJ1-1, with D tentatively TRBD1 (5 bases). Germline CDR1 and CDR2: DFQATT and SNEGSKA (reference sequence). The CDR3 has 15 residues. Written as DNA, the CDR3 is TGCAGTGATACAGACGCAGCGGGGGGGAACACCGAAGCTTTCTTT. Protein: CSDTDAAGGNTEAFF.

This clonotype was seen once. This sequence may be a read error, since a much larger clone differs from it by one base. The chain combines TRBV20-1 with TRBJ2-7; no clear D gene. The germline V gene has CDR1 DFQATT and CDR2 SNEGSKA (reference sequence). The CDR3 extends over 14 amino acids. Trimming took 1 base from V and 1 from J, leaving 11 bases between them. The CDR3 sequence is CSARGCSSSYEQYF. CDR3 coding DNA: TGCAGTGCTAGAGGTTGCAGTTCTTCCTACGAGCAGTACTTC.

This clonotype was detected only a few times. A much larger clone differs from this one at a single base, so this may be a read error. The genes are TRBV10-1 and TRBJ1-5; 7 nucleotides align to TRBD1. Germline CDR1 WNHNN, CDR2 SYGVQD (reference sequence). The CDR3 totals 17 residues. As DNA, the CDR3 is TGCGCCAGCACTTTAAGGACAGGTCTCAGCCACAATCAGTCCCAGCATTTT. Encoded protein: CASTLRTGLSHNQSQHF.

The table lists this clonotype with a few counts. J is TRBJ2-3 and V is TRBV24-1, with a weak D call TRBD1 (5 bases). V gave up 5 bases and J gave up 2 bases, with 7 bases separating them. Germline CDR1 is KGHDR and CDR2 is SFDVKD. There are 13 residues in the CDR3. The CDR3: CATSAGNTDTQYF. The CDR3 DNA is TGTGCCACCAGTGCAGGGAACACAGATACGCAGTATTTT.

This clonotype appeared a single time. At one end, the junction sequence differs from germline, possibly due to a read error. The CDR3 DNA follows: TGTTCCAGCAGCTTAGAAGCGGGGACTGAAGCTTTCTTT. Amino acid sequence: CSSSLEAGTEAFF. The V and J genes are TRBV11-3 and TRBJ1-1; no definite D call. CDR1 is SGHNT and CDR2 is YENEEA in the germline V gene. This CDR3 contains 13 residues. Variable domain in full (rest from reference TRBV11-3 and TRBJ1-1): EAGVVQSPRYKIIEKKQPVAFWCNPISGHNTLYWYLQNLGQGPELLIRYENEEAVDDSQLPKDRFSAERLKGVDSTLKIQPAELGDSAVYLCSSSLEAGTEAFFGQGTRLTVV.

The table lists this clonotype with a few counts. One junction end disagrees with the germline gene, perhaps due to a read error. V gene TRBV4-2 combines with J gene TRBJ2-1; TRBD2 agrees at 10 bases. Looked up from germline, CDR1 is LGHNA and CDR2 is YNFKEQ. This CDR3 has 16 residues. This chain's CDR3 is CAGSQVSSGREFEQFF. The CDR3, as DNA: TGTGCCGGCAGCCAAGTTTCCAGCGGGAGGGAATTCGAGCAGTTCTTC.

On this clonotype: One end of the junction fails to match germline, which may point to a read error. The chain combines TRBV6-1 with TRBJ2-1; 14 nucleotides match TRBD2. CDR1 MNHNS and CDR2 SASEGT come from the germline V gene. The CDR3 runs 15 residues. CDR3 residues: CGSRPGTSGSTEQFF. The CDR3 nucleotides are TGTGGCAGCAGACCCGGGACTAGCGGGAGCACTGAACAGTTCTTC.

This clonotype was seen repeatedly, ten times or more. The chain combines TRBV12-3 or TRBV12-4 with TRBJ2-1; D call uncertain. This CDR3 has 14 amino acids. Between the trimmed V and J ends, which lost 5 bases and 10 bases, there was a span of 18 bases. CDR3 bases: TGTGCCAGCAGTCAACAAACTGGCACTGGAGAGCAGTTCTTC. As protein: CASSQQTGTGEQFF.

In regard to this clonotype: The junction departs from the called germline gene at one end, perhaps through a read error. J is TRBJ1-5 and V is TRBV12-3 or TRBV12-4; no reliable D call. This CDR3 spans 14 amino acids. CDR3: CVSSPNKDGQPQHF. DNA for the CDR3: TGTGTCAGCAGCCCCAACAAGGATGGTCAGCCCCAGCACTTT.

On this clonotype: One end of the junction does not line up with germline, which may come from a read error. This chain uses TRBV12-3 or TRBV12-4 with TRBJ2-3, with TRBD2 matching over 8 bases. This CDR3 has 15 residues. The CDR3 sequence is CSSSSGTSYTDTQYF. The CDR3 DNA follows: TGTTCCAGCAGTTCCGGGACTAGTTACACAGATACCCAGTATTTT.

The table lists this clonotype with a few counts. An end of the junction differs from the germline gene, which may be a read error. The J gene is TRBJ2-2, the V gene TRBV12-3 or TRBV12-4, with 8 bases that match TRBD1. CDR3 size: 15 residues. CDR3 in amino acids: CASSPRGRVTGELSF. CDR3 nucleotides: TGTGCCAGCAGCCCCAGGGGGCGGGTCACCGGGGAGCTGTCTTTT.

Note on this clonotype: A much bigger clone sits one base away, suggesting this may be a read error. The CDR3 reads CNATGSSYEQYF. In nucleotides, the CDR3 is TGCAATGCTACCGGGAGCTCCTACGAGCAGTACTTC. This rearrangement joins TRBV20-1 to TRBJ2-7; a weak D match, TRBD2 (6 bases). Germline V CDR1 and CDR2: DFQATT, SNEGSKA (reference sequence). This CDR3 spans 12 amino acids.

Ten or more counts support this clonotype. The chain has TRBV6-1 and TRBJ2-3; tentative D call: TRBD1 (5 bases). The V gene's germline CDR1 is MNHNS and CDR2 SASEGT. CDR3 length: 15 residues. V was trimmed by 0 bases and J by 11 bases, leaving 18 bases between them. The CDR3 protein is CASSEATTPQRGQYF. The CDR3 DNA reads TGTGCCAGCAGTGAAGCTACAACTCCACAAAGGGGGCAGTATTTT.

Notes on this clonotype: Here the CDR3 omits its conserved ending phenylalanine or tryptophan, so a read error is the likely source. The chain couples TRBV11-2 to TRBJ2-3; 8 bases are a match to TRBD1. The CDR3 covers 16 residues. Germline V CDR1 and CDR2: SGHAT, FQNNGV. Trimming took 6 bases from V and 7 from J; bases not matched to a gene: 15. The CDR3 nucleotides are TGTGCCAGCAGATTCGGACAGGGCGACTTAACATATACGCAGTATTCT. It is translated as CASRFGQGDLTYTQYS.

About this clonotype itself: A much bigger clone sits one base away, suggesting this may be a read error. The chain carries TRBV20-1 and TRBJ2-5; the D call may be TRBD1 or TRBD2 (5 bases each). CDR1 and CDR2 from the germline V gene are DFQATT and SNEGSKA (reference sequence). CDR3 length: 14 residues. Trimming shortened V by 7 bases and J by 3 bases, and 18 bases separated the two germline ends. The CDR3 spells CSDPGRLLKETQYF. The CDR3 DNA reads TGCAGTGACCCGGGACGATTGTTGAAAGAGACCCAGTACTTC.

The chain has TRBV6-5 and TRBJ1-1; no clear D gene. The CDR3 is 13 amino acids. Germline V gene lookup returns CDR1 MNHEY and CDR2 SVGAGI. V was pared by 2 bases and J by 3 bases, with 7 bases between. CDR3 loop: CASSYNRDTEAFF. The CDR3 bases are TGTGCCAGCAGTTACAATAGGGACACTGAAGCTTTCTTT.

Remarks on this clonotype: The junction does not match germline at one end; this may be a read error. V usage is TRBV20-1 and J usage is TRBJ2-3; D gene unclear. Looked up from germline, CDR1 is DFQATT and CDR2 is SNEGSKA (reference sequence). The CDR3 contains 15 residues. Here the CDR3 reads CTARGSQKSTDTQYF. In nucleotides, the CDR3 is TGCACTGCTAGAGGCAGCCAGAAGAGCACAGATACGCAGTATTTT.

A remark on this clonotype: Just one base apart from a much larger clone, this may be a read error. The chain recombines TRBV6-5 with TRBJ2-2, with 11 bases aligning to TRBD2. The CDR3 is 19 amino acids. V trimming: 5 bases; J trimming: 3 bases; junction bases outside the gene matches: 14. Germline-derived CDR1 and CDR2 are MNHEY and SVGAGI. This CDR3 reads CASSTLELAGASYTGELFF. The CDR3 coding sequence is TGTGCCAGCAGTACACTGGAACTAGCGGGAGCCTCGTACACCGGGGAGCTGTTTTTT.